A single T cell receptor beta chain is shown here with its context. This CDR3 spans 14 amino acids. Germline V CDR1 and CDR2: SEHNR, FQNEAQ (reference sequence). The V segment lost 4 bases and the J segment 6 bases; nucleotides outside the gene matches: 7. These data are taken from a study of blood T cell repertoires in COVID-19. Overall study: The cDNA or gDNA used as material had been derived from T cells, B-cell-depleted T cells, or PBMCs.

Per the original data handling: Scientists estimated how many nucleated cells there were by amplifying reference gene primers. TCRdb keeps only in-frame clones here, not all; method: immunoSEQ multiplex PCR. That table is the source of V, J and clone size, and D and trimming were worked out from the DNA. Of about 270,000 clones in the sample, roughly nine tenths were seen once. In terms of age and location, participants ranged from roughly 18 to 95 years and lived in about two dozen US areas. Cohort 3 donors counted as recovered after two negative PCRs, clearance, or resolved symptoms. The source material was PBMCs or T cells enriched from blood (not recorded which). This chain links TRBV7-9 with TRBJ2-7, with 9 bases fitting TRBD2. The receptor comes from a woman aged 18 to 35 who had recovered from COVID-19. The CDR3 here is CASSYGRGGREQYF. In nucleotides, the CDR3 is TGTGCCAGCAGCTACGGGCGGGGGGGCCGCGAGCAGTACTTC. The full variable domain, its missing parts supplied by reference TRBV7-9 and TRBJ2-7, is DTGVSQNPRHKITKRGQNVTFRCDPISEHNRLYWYRQTLGQGPEFLTYFQNEAQLEKSRLLSDRFSAERPKGSFSTLEIQRTEQGDSAMYLCASSYGRGGREQYFGPGTRLTVT.